The 15 T cell receptor beta chains listed next were all sequenced from one sample in a study of shared clonotypes between healthy human individuals. TCRdb's copy holds only in-frame clones and misses some; the assay was immunoSEQ multiplex PCR. The table lists about 2 million clones, about 95% of them singletons. The sequenced sample was naive CD4+ T cells sorted from blood. Indicated subset: CD45RA+ positively selected. These receptors were taken from a man aged 18 to 30 in good health.

V usage is TRBV2 and J usage is TRBJ2-1, with 13 bases that match TRBD2. Germline CDR1 SNHLY, CDR2 FYNNEI. The CDR3 sequence is 15 residues long. The V segment lost 6 bases and the J segment 6 bases; nucleotides outside the gene matches: 5. The CDR3 nucleotides are TGTGCCAGCAGCGGGAGACTAGCGGGAGGCAATGAGCAGTTCTTC. It is translated as CASSGRLAGGNEQFF.

The chain has TRBV30 and TRBJ2-1; the D is unclear. This CDR3 contains 11 residues. Per germline, CDR1 GTSNPN and CDR2 SVGIG (reference sequence). Trimming left V 7 bases short and J 7 bases short, with 11 bases between. The CDR3 protein is CASRIKNEQFF. Written as DNA, the CDR3 is TGTGCCTCCCGTATTAAAAATGAGCAGTTCTTC.

This chain connects TRBV30 to TRBJ2-7; D is unresolved. This CDR3 contains 16 residues. V was shortened by 2 bases and J by 4 bases, with 21 bases between the two germline ends. Germline V gives CDR1 GTSNPN, CDR2 SVGIG (reference sequence). CDR3 loop: CAWSPLGSLGAYEQYF. The CDR3, as DNA: TGTGCCTGGAGTCCGCTGGGGTCCCTCGGCGCGTACGAGCAGTACTTC.

The gene calls are TRBV5-4 and TRBJ1-3; no clear D. Germline CDR1 is SGHNT and CDR2 is YYREEE (reference sequence). V dropped 4 bases and J dropped 0 bases, with 11 bases sitting between them. The CDR3 totals 15 residues. CDR3 coding DNA: TGTGCCAGCAGCGCCGGTCGCGTCTCTGGAAACACCATATATTTT. Its translation is CASSAGRVSGNTIYF. Together with reference TRBV5-4 and TRBJ1-3, the CDR3 gives the full variable domain: ETGVTQSPTHLIKTRGQQVTLRCSSQSGHNTVSWYQQALGQGPQFIFQYYREEENGRGNFPPRFSGLQFPNYSSELNVNALELDDSALYLCASSAGRVSGNTIYFGEGSWLTVV.

The chain links TRBV9 to TRBJ2-2; TRBD2 aligns across 11 bases. CDR1 and CDR2 (germline): SGDLS, YYNGEE. The length of the CDR3 is 16 residues. V was clipped by 4 bases and J by 7 bases; unmatched bases: 9. This chain's CDR3 is CASSSEGLAGYGELFF. CDR3 bases: TGTGCCAGCAGCTCGGAAGGACTAGCGGGTTACGGGGAGCTGTTTTTT.

Concerning this clone itself: The same CDR3 can be traced to other DNA sequences in this sample. The chain recombines TRBV7-9 with TRBJ2-2; D may be TRBD1 (6 bases). Trimming pared 5 bases from V and 1 base from J, leaving 8 bases between. The CDR3 extends over 14 amino acids. Germline CDR1 SEHNR, CDR2 FQNEAQ (reference sequence). For the CDR3, the DNA is TGTGCCAGCAGCCCACAGGGGAACACCGGGGAGCTGTTTTTT. Its protein is CASSPQGNTGELFF.

The V call is TRBV30, the J call TRBJ1-1, with D maybe TRBD1 (6 bases). The CDR3 is made up of 17 amino acids. V was cut by 5 bases and J by 1 base, with 23 bases left in between. Germline V gene lookup returns CDR1 GTSNPN and CDR2 SVGIG (reference sequence). This CDR3 is CAWDRLNLQGGNTEAFF. DNA for the CDR3: TGTGCCTGGGACCGTCTAAATTTACAGGGTGGGAACACTGAAGCTTTCTTT.

The J gene is TRBJ1-2, the V gene TRBV18, with 8 bases matching TRBD1. This CDR3 region has 11 residues. V lost 6 bases and J lost 7; bases outside the gene matches: 1. Looked up from germline, CDR1 is KGHSH and CDR2 is LQKENI. CDR3 residues: CASSQGAGYTF. The CDR3 DNA sequence: TGTGCCAGCTCCCAGGGGGCTGGCTACACCTTC. The full variable domain, in which reference TRBV18 and TRBJ1-2 provide the parts outside the CDR3, is NAGVMQNPRHLVRRRGQEARLRCSPMKGHSHVYWYRQLPEEGLKFMVYLQKENIIDESGMPKERFSAEFPKEGPSILRIQQVVRGDSAAYFCASSQGAGYTFGSGTRLTVV.

CDR3 in amino acids: CASSLSAQNRNTGELFF. The CDR3 region has the DNA TGCGCCAGCAGCTTATCGGCCCAGAACCGTAACACCGGGGAGCTGTTTTTT. The chain joins TRBV5-1 to TRBJ2-2; D is ambiguous. The CDR3 is 17 residues long. Germline V gene sequence: CDR1 SGHRS, CDR2 YFSETQ. The ends were cut back, 2 bases at V and 2 bases at J, with 16 bases in the middle. Full variable domain (remainder filled in from reference TRBV5-1 and TRBJ2-2): KAGVTQTPRYLIKTRGQQVTLSCSPISGHRSVSWYQQTPGQGLQFLFEYFSETQRNKGNFPGRFSGRQFSNSRSEMNVSTLELGDSALYLCASSLSAQNRNTGELFFGEGSRLTVL.

Comment on this clone: Other DNA sequences in this specimen translate into the identical CDR3. The chain couples TRBV5-1 to TRBJ2-7; D possibly corresponds to TRBD1 (5 bases). The CDR3 has 13 residues. Germline CDR1 and CDR2: SGHRS and YFSETQ. V gave up 4 bases and J gave up 0 bases, with 8 bases separating them. The CDR3 DNA reads TGCGCCAGCAGCCCGGACAACTCCTACGAGCAGTACTTC. Protein product: CASSPDNSYEQYF.

The chain is built from TRBV27 and TRBJ2-1, with 9 bases fitting TRBD2. V gave up 5 bases and J gave up 4 bases; unmatched junction bases: 3. The CDR3 consists of 14 residues. Germline V gene lookup returns CDR1 MNHEY and CDR2 SMNVEV (reference sequence). The DNA of the CDR3 is TGTGCCAGCAGTGGACTAGCGCAATACAATGAGCAGTTCTTC. Translation: CASSGLAQYNEQFF.

The chain couples TRBV19 to TRBJ1-1; the match to TRBD1 covers 9 bases. CDR1 is LNHDA and CDR2 is SQIVND in the germline V gene (reference sequence). The J segment lost 0 bases and the V segment lost 5 bases, leaving 7 bases of the junction unmatched. The CDR3 has 16 amino acids. The CDR3 DNA follows: TGTGCCAGTAGTGAAGACAGGGGGAATATGAACACTGAAGCTTTCTTT. It encodes CASSEDRGNMNTEAFF.

J is TRBJ1-2 and V is TRBV4-2; no definite D call. V shed 0 bases and J shed 6 bases, with 11 bases lying between them. There are 14 residues in the CDR3. Germline V gene lookup returns CDR1 LGHNA and CDR2 YNFKEQ. CDR3 amino acids: CASSQDGSSDGYTF. In DNA, the CDR3 is TGTGCCAGCAGCCAAGATGGTAGTTCGGATGGCTACACCTTC.

About this clone: This sample also contains other DNA sequences that code for the same CDR3. The V call is TRBV7-2, the J call TRBJ2-4, with 8 bases lining up with TRBD2. Germline CDR1 reads SGHTA; CDR2 reads FQGNSA. The J segment lost 8 bases and the V segment lost 5 bases, leaving 2 bases of the junction unmatched. The CDR3 has 12 residues. CDR3 nucleotide sequence: TGTGCCAGCAGCCTCGGGGGGGACATTCAGTACTTC. Its translation: CASSLGGDIQYF.

The genes are TRBV12-5 and TRBJ1-5; the D gene is possibly TRBD1 (5 bases). Germline V gives CDR1 LGHNT, CDR2 FRNRAP. V was clipped by 6 bases and J by 2 bases, with 14 bases between them. This CDR3 comprises 15 residues. CDR3 DNA sequence: TGTGCTAGTGGGCGTCCAGGGAAGGGCAATCAGCCCCAGCATTTT. It codes for CASGRPGKGNQPQHF.